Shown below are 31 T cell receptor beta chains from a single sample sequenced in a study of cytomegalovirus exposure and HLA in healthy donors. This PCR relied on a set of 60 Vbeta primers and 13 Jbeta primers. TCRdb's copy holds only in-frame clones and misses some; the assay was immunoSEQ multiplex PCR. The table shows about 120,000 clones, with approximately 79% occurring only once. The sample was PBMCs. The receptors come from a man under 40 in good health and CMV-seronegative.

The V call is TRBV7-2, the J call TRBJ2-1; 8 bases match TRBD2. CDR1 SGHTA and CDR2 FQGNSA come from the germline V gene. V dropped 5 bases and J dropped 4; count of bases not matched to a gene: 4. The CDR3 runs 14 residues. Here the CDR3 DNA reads TGTGCCAGCAGCGAGCGGGGGAGTTACAATGAGCAGTTCTTC. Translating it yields CASSERGSYNEQFF.

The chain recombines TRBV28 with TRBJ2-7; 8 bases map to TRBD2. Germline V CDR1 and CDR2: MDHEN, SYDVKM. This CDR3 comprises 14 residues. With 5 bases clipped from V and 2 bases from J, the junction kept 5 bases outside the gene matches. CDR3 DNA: TGTGCCAGCAGTCGAGCGGGGGTAACCTACGAGCAGTACTTC. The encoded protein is CASSRAGVTYEQYF.

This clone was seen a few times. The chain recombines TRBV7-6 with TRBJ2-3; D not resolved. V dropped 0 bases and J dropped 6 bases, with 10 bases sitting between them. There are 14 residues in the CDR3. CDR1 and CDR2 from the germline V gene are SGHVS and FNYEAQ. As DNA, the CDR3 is TGTGCCAGCAGCTTAGCCCCCCCGCGGGATACGCAGTATTTT. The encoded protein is CASSLAPPRDTQYF.

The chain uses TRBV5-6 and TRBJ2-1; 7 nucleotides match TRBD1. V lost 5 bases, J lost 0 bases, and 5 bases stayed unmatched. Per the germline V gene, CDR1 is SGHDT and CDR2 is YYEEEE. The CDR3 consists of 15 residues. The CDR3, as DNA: TGTGCCAGCAGACCGACAGGGAGCTCCTACAATGAGCAGTTCTTC. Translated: CASRPTGSSYNEQFF. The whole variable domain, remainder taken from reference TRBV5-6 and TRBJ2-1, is DAGVTQSPTHLIKTRGQQVTLRCSPKSGHDTVSWYQQALGQGPQFIFQYYEEEERQRGNFPDRFSGHQFPNYSSELNVNALLLGDSALYLCASRPTGSSYNEQFFGPGTRLTVL.

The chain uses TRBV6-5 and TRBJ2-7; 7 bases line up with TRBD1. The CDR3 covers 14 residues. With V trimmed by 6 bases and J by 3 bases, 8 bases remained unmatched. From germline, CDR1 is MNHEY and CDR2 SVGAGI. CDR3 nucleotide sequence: TGTGCCAGCAGCTCCCGGGACAGACTCTACGAGCAGTACTTC. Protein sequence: CASSSRDRLYEQYF.

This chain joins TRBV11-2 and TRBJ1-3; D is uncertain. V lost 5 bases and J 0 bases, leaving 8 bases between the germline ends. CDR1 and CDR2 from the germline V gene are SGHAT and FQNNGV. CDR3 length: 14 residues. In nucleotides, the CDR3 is TGTGCCAGCAGCCCAGAGGGCTCTGGAAACACCATATATTTT. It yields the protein CASSPEGSGNTIYF.

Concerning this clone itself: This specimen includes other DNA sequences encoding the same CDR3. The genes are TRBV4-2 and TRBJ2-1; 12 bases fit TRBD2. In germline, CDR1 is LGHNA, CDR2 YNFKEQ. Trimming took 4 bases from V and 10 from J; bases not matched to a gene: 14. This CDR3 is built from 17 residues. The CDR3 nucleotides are TGTGCCAGCAGCCCGGGGGCACGGACTAGCGGGGTTCGAGAGCAGTTCTTC. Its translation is CASSPGARTSGVREQFF.

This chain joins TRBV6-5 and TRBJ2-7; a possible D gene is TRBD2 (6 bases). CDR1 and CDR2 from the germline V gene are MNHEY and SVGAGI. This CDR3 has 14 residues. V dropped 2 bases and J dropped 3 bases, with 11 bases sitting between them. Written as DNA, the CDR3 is TGTGCCAGCAGTTACCAGTCGGGGGACTACGAGCAGTACTTC. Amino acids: CASSYQSGDYEQYF.

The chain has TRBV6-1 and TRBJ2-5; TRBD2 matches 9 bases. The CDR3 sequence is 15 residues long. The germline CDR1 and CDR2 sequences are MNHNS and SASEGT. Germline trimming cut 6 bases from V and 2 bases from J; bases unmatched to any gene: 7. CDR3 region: CASSLAGGWQETQYF. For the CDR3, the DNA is TGTGCCAGCAGCCTGGCGGGGGGGTGGCAAGAGACCCAGTACTTC.

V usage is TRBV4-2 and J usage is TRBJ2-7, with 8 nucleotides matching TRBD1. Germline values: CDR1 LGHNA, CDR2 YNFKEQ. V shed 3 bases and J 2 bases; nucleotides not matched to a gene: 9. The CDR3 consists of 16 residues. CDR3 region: CASSHSRGQGPYEQYF. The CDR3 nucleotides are TGTGCCAGCAGCCACTCCAGGGGGCAGGGACCCTACGAGCAGTACTTC.

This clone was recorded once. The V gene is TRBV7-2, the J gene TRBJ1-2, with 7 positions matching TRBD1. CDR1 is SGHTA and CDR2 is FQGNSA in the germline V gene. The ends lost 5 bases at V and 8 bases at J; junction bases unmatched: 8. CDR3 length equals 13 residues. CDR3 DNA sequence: TGTGCCAGCAGCCTGAGAACAGGGGACGGCTACACCTTC. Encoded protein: CASSLRTGDGYTF.

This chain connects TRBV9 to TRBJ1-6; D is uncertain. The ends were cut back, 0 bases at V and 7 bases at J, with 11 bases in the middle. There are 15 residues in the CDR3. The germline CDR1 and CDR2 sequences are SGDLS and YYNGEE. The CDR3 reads CASSVVGSYNSPLHF. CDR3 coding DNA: TGTGCCAGCAGCGTAGTGGGCAGTTACAATTCACCCCTCCACTTT. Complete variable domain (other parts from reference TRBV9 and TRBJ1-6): DSGVTQTPKHLITATGQRVTLRCSPRSGDLSVYWYQQSLDQGLQFLIQYYNGEERAKGNILERFSAQQFPDLHSELNLSSLELGDSALYFCASSVVGSYNSPLHFGNGTRLTVT.

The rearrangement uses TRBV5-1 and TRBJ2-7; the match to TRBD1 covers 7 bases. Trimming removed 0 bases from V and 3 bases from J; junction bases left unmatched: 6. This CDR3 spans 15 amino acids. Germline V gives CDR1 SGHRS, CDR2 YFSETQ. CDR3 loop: CASSLAKGQIYEQYF. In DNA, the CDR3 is TGCGCCAGCAGCTTGGCGAAGGGACAGATCTACGAGCAGTACTTC.

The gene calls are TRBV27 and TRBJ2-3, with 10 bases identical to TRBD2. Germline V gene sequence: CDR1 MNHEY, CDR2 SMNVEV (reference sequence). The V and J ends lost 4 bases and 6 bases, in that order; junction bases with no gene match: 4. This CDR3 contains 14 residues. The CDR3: CASSSLAGRDTQYF. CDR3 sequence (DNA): TGTGCCAGCAGTTCACTAGCGGGGAGGGATACGCAGTATTTT.

CDR3 loop: CASSHTGTSGGDRNEQFF. CDR3 nucleotides: TGTGCCAGCAGCCACACCGGGACTAGCGGGGGGGATAGGAATGAGCAGTTCTTC. The genes are TRBV4-2 and TRBJ2-1; 16 bases map to TRBD2. Germline assignment: CDR1 LGHNA and CDR2 YNFKEQ. This CDR3 contains 18 residues. The J segment lost 7 bases and the V segment lost 3 bases, leaving 9 bases of the junction unmatched.

CDR3 residues: CASSEEVGGYGYTF. For the CDR3, the DNA is TGTGCCAGCAGTGAAGAGGTAGGAGGATATGGCTACACCTTC. The V gene is TRBV2, the J gene TRBJ1-2; D is ambiguous. The germline V and J ends were trimmed by 1 base and 5 bases, with 11 bases remaining between them. Germline assignment: CDR1 SNHLY and CDR2 FYNNEI. The CDR3 extends over 14 amino acids.

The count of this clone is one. The CDR3 DNA reads as TGCGCCAGCACCTCAGGGAACACCGGGGAGCTGTTTTTT. Amino acid sequence: CASTSGNTGELFF. V gene TRBV4-3 combines with J gene TRBJ2-2; D is uncertain. V lost 7 bases and J lost 1, with 7 bases in between. This CDR3 spans 13 amino acids. Germline V CDR1 and CDR2: LGHNA, YSLEER.

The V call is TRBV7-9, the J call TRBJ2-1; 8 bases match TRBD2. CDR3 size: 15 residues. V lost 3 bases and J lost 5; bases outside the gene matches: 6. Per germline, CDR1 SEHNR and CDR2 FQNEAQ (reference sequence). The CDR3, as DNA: TGTGCCAGCAGCTTTTTAGCGGGAAACAACAATGAGCAGTTCTTC. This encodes CASSFLAGNNNEQFF.

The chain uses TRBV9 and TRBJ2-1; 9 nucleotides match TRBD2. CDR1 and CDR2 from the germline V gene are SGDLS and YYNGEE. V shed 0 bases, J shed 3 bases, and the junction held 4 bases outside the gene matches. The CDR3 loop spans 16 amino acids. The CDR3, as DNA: TGTGCCAGCAGCGTAGGCGGCGGGGGGGGCTACAATGAGCAGTTCTTC. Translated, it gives CASSVGGGGGYNEQFF.

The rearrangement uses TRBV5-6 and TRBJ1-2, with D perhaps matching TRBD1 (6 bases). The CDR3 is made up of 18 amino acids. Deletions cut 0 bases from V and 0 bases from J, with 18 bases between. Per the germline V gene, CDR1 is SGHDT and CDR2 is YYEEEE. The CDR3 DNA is TGTGCCAGCAGCTTGGCCTGGCAGGGGACTAAACCTAACTATGGCTACACCTTC. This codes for CASSLAWQGTKPNYGYTF.

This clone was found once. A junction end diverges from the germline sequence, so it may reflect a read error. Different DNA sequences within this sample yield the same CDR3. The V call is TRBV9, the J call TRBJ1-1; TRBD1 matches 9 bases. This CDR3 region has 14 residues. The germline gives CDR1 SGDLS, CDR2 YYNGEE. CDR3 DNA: TGTGCCAGCAGCGTCGACAGGGGGGACACCGAAGCTTTCTTT. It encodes CASSVDRGDTEAFF.

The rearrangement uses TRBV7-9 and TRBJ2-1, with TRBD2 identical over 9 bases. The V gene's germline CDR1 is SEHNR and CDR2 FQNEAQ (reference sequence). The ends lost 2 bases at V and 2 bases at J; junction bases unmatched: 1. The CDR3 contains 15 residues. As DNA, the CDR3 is TGTGCCAGCAGCTTAAGCGGGGGGACCTACAATGAGCAGTTCTTC. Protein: CASSLSGGTYNEQFF. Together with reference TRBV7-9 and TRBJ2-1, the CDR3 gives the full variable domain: DTGVSQNPRHKITKRGQNVTFRCDPISEHNRLYWYRQTLGQGPEFLTYFQNEAQLEKSRLLSDRFSAERPKGSFSTLEIQRTEQGDSAMYLCASSLSGGTYNEQFFGPGTRLTVL.

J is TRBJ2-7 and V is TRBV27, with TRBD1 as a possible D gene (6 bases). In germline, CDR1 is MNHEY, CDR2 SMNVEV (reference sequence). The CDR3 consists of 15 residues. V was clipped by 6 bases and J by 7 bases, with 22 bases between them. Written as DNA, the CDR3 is TGTGCCAGCAGGCTCGGACAGAATCCTACGGGGGAGCAGTACTTC. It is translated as CASRLGQNPTGEQYF.

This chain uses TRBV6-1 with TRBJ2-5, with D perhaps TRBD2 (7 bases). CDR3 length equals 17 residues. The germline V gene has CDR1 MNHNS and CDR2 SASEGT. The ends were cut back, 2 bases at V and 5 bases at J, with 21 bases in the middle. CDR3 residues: CASSEWSWGGAEETQYF. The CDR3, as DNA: TGTGCCAGCAGTGAATGGTCATGGGGGGGGGCCGAGGAGACCCAGTACTTC.

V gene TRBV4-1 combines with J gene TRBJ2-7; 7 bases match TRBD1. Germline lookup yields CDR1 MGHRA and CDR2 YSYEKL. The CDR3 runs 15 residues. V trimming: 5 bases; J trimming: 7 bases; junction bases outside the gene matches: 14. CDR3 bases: TGCGCCAGCAGCTATCACGGGGCAGGGGGATGGGAGCAGTACTTC. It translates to CASSYHGAGGWEQYF.

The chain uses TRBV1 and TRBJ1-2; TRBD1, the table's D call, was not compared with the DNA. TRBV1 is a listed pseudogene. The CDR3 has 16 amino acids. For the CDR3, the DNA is TGCACCAGCAGCCACCCTGCCGGACAGCGGTCCTATGGCTACACCTTC. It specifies CTSSHPAGQRSYGYTF.

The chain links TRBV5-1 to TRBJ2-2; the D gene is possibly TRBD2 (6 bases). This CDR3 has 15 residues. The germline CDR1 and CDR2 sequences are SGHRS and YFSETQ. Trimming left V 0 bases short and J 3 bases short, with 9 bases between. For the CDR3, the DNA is TGCGCCAGCAGCTTGGAATGGGGGGACACCGGGGAGCTGTTTTTT. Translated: CASSLEWGDTGELFF.

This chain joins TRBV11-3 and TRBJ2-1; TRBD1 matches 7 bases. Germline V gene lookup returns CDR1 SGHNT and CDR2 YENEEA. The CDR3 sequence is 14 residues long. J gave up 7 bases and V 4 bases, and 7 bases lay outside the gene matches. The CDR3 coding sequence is TGTGCCAGCAGCTCGGACAGGCTCGGGAATGAGCAGTTCTTC. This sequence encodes CASSSDRLGNEQFF.

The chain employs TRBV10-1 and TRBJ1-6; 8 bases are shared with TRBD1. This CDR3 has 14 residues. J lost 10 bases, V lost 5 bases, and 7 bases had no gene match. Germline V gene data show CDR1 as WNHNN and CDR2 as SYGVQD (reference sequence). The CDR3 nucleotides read TGCGCCAGCAGTCCTACAGGGGGACCCTCACCCCTCCACTTT. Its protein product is CASSPTGGPSPLHF.

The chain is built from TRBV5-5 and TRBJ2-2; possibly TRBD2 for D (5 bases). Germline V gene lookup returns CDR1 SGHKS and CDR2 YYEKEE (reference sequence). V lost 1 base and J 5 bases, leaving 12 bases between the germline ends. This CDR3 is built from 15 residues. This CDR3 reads CASSLQPWTTGELFF. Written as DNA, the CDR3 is TGTGCCAGCAGCTTGCAACCTTGGACTACCGGGGAGCTGTTTTTT.

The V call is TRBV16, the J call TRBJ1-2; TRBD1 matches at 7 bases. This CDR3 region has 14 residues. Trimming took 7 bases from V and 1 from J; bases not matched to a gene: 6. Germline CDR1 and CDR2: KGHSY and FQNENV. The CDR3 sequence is CASKGDSGNYGYTF. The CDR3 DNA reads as TGTGCCAGCAAGGGGGACAGTGGTAACTATGGCTACACCTTC.